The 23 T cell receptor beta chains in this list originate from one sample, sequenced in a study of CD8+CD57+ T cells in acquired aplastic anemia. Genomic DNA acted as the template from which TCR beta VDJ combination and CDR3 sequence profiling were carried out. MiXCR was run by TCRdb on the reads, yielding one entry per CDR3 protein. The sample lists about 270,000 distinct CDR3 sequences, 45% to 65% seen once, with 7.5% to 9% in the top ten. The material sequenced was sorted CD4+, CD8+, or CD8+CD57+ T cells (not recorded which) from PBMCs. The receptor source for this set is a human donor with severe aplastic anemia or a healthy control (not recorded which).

The CDR3: CATSSGAMIYNEQFF. DNA for the CDR3: TGTGCCACCAGCAGTGGTGCGATGATATACAATGAGCAGTTCTTC. The V call is TRBV15, the J call TRBJ2-1; D gene unclear. The length of the CDR3 is 15 residues. Looked up from germline, CDR1 is LNHNV and CDR2 is YYDKDF (reference sequence). The V and J ends lost 3 bases and 4 bases respectively, with 13 bases between them.

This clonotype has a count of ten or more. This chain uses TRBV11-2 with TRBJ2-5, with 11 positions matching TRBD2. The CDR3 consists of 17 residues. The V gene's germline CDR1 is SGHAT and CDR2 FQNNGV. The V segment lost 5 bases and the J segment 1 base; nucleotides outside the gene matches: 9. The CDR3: CASSRNHSGGVQETQYF. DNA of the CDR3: TGTGCCAGCAGCCGCAACCATAGCGGGGGGGTCCAAGAGACCCAGTACTTC.

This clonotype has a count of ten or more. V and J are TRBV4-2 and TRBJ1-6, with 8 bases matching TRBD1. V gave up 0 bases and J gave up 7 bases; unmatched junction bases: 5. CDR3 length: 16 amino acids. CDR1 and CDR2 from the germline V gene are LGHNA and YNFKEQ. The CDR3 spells CASSQDQDRENSPLHF. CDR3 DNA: TGTGCCAGCAGCCAAGATCAGGACAGGGAGAATTCACCCCTCCACTTT.

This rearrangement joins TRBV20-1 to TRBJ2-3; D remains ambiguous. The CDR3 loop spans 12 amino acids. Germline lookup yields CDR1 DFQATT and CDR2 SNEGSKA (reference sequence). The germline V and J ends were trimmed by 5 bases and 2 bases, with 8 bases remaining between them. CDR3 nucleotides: TGCAGTGCTCCGGACGTCACAGATACGCAGTATTTT. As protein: CSAPDVTDTQYF.

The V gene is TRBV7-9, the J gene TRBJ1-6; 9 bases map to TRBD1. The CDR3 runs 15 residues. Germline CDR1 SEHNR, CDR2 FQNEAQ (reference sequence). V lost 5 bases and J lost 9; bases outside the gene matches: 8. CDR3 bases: TGTGCCAGCAGCCGAGGGGGGACAGGGAGTTCACCCCTCCACTTT. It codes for CASSRGGTGSSPLHF.

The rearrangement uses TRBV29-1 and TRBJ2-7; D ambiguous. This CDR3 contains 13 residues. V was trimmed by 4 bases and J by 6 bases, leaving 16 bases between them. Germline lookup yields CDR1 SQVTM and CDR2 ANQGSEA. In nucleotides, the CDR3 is TGCAGCGTTGGGTTGGGCCGTTCTGGCGAGCAGTACTTC. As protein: CSVGLGRSGEQYF.

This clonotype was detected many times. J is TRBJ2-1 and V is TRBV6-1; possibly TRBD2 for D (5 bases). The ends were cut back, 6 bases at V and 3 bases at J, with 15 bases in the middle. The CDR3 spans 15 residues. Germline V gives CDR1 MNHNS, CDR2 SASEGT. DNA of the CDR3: TGTGCCAGCAGGCCGAGGATAAGCGGCTACAATGAGCAGTTCTTC. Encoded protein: CASRPRISGYNEQFF.

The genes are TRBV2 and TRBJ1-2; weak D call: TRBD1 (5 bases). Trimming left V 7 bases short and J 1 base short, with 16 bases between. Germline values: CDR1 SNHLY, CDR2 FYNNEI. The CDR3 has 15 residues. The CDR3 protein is CASMVAGTLNYGYTF. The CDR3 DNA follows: TGTGCCAGCATGGTGGCAGGGACGCTTAACTATGGCTACACCTTC.

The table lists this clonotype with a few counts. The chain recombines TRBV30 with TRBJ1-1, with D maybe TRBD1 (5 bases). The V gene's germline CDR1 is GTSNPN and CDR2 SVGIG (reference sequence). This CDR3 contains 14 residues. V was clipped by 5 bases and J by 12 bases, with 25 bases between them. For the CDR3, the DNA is TGTGCCTGGCGTGGGCAGGGCGGCGGAAAAAAGACTTTCTTT. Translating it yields CAWRGQGGGKKTFF.

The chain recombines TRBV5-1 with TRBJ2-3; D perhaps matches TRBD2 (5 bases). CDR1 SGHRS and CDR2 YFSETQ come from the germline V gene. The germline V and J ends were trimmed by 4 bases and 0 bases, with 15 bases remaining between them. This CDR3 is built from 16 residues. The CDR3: CASSRRSGPSTDTQYF. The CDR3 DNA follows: TGCGCCAGCAGCAGACGGAGCGGTCCTAGCACAGATACGCAGTATTTT.

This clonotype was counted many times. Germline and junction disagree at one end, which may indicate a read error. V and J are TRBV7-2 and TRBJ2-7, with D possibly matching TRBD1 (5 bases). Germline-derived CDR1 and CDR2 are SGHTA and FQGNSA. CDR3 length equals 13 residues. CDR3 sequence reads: CASSQQVEGPPNF. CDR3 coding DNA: TGTGCCAGCAGCCAACAGGTTGAAGGGCCGCCGAACTTC.

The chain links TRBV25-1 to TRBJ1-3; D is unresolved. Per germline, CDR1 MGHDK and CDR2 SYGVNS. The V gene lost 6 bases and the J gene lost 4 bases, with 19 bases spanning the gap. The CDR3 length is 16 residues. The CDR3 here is CASREGKGNSGNTIYF. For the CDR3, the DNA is TGTGCCAGCAGGGAAGGAAAGGGAAACTCCGGAAACACCATATATTTT.

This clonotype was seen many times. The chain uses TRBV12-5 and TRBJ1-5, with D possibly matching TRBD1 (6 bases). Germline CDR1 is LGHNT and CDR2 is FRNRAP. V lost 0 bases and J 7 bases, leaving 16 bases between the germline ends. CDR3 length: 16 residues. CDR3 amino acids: CASGLVIQGGGQPQHF. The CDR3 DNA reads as TGTGCTAGTGGTTTGGTGATACAGGGAGGTGGGCAGCCCCAGCATTTT.

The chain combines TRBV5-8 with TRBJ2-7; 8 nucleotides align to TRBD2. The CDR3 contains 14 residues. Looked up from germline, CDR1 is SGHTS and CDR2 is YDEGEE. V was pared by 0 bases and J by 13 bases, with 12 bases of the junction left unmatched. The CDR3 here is CASSLAREGLVYYF. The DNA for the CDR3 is TGTGCCAGCAGCTTGGCCCGGGAGGGACTAGTTTATTACTTC.

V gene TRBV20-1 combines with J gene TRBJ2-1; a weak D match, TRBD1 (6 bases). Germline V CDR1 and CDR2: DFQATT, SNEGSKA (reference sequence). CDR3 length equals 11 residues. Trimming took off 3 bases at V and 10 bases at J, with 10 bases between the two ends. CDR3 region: CSASGDREQFF. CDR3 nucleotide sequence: TGCAGTGCTAGTGGCGACAGGGAGCAGTTCTTC.

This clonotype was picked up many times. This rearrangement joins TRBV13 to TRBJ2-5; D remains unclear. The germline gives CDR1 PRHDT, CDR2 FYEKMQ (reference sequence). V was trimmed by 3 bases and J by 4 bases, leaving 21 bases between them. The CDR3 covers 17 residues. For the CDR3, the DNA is TGTGCCAGCAGCTTCGTGGGGTTATCCCAGACCGGAGAGACCCAGTACTTC. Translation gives CASSFVGLSQTGETQYF.

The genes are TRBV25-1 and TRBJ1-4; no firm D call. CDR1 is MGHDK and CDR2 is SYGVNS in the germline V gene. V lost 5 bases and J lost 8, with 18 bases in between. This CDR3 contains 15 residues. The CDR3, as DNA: TGTGCCAGCAGTTCTTCCTCTTGGTCGGGGGAAAAACTGTTTTTT. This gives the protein CASSSSSWSGEKLFF.

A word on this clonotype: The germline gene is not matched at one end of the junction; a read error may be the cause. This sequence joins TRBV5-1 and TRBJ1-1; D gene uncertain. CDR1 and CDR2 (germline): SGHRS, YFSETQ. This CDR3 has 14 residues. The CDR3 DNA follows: TGTGCCAGCAGCTTGGAGGGCGGAGGCACTGAAGCTTTCTTT. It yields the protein CASSLEGGGTEAFF.

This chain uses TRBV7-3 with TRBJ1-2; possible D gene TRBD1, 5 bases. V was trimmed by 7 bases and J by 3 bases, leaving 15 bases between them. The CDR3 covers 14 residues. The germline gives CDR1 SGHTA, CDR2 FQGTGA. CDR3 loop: CASTQGSPHYGYTF. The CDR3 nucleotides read TGTGCCAGCACCCAGGGCTCCCCGCACTATGGCTACACCTTC.

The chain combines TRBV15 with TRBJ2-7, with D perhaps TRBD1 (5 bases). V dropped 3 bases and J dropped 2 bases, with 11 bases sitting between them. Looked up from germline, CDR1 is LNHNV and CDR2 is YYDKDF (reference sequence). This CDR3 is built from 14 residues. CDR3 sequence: CATSSRQRTYEQYF. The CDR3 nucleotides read TGTGCCACCAGCAGCAGACAGAGGACCTACGAGCAGTACTTC.

The CDR3 sequence: CASSLKDRDWRFSPLHF. CDR3 nucleotide sequence: TGTGCCAGCAGCTTGAAGGATAGGGACTGGCGATTTTCACCCCTCCACTTT. This sequence joins TRBV5-4 and TRBJ1-6, with TRBD1 as a possible D gene (5 bases). CDR1 SGHNT and CDR2 YYREEE come from the germline V gene (reference sequence). With 1 base removed from V and 9 bases from J, the gap between germline ends came to 20 bases. The CDR3 sequence is 17 residues long.

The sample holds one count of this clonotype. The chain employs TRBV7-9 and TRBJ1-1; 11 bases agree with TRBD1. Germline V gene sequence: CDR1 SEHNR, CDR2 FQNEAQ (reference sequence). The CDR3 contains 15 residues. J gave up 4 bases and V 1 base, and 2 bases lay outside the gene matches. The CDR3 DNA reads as TGTGCCAGCAGCTTAGGGACAGGGGGCGTCACTGAAGCTTTCTTT. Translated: CASSLGTGGVTEAFF.

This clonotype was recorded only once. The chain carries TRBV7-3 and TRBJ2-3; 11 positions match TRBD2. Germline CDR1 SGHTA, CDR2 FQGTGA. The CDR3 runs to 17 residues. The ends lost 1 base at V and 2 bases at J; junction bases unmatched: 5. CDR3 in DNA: TGTGCCAGCAGCTTAAGGCCTAGCGGGGGGAACACAGATACGCAGTATTTT. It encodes CASSLRPSGGNTDTQYF.